These T cell receptor beta chains were read from a single sample in a study of a mutant IDH1 vaccine in newly diagnosed glioma. The table came from immunoSEQ multiplex PCR; TCRdb's copy has only in-frame clones and leaves some out. The top ten clones hold approximately 5.1% of a sample with approximately 45,000 clones, 88% of them seen once. Their antigens remain unidentified. This specimen was PBMCs, taken from a glioma patient whose treatment included an IDH1 peptide vaccine. These receptors were collected from a woman in her 40s with glioma. Each CDR3 is given with its conserved first and last residue. D genes are given only for firm matches. Clone size appears in some rows only: once, few, many, or a class for an expanded clone.

clone size	D gene	V gene	J gene	CDR3 DNA	CDR3 protein
NA	NA	TRBV18	TRBJ2-3	TGTGCCAGCTCACCACCCAGGGAGGGCACAGATACGCAGTATTTT	CASSPPREGTDTQYF
NA	NA	TRBV7-9	TRBJ2-2	TGTGCCGGCTTGACAGTTCCCCTGAACACCGGGGAGCTGTTTTTT	CAGLTVPLNTGELFF
NA	NA	TRBV9	TRBJ1-4	TGTGCCAGCAGCGTAGAAGGGTTGACTAATGAAAAACTGTTTTTT	CASSVEGLTNEKLFF
few	NA	TRBV21-1	TRBJ1-4	TGTGCCAGCAGCCCAGCCGGGACTCGGGATGAAAAACTGTTTTTT	CASSPAGTRDEKLFF
NA	TRBD1	TRBV14	TRBJ2-7	TGTGCCAGCAGCCAAAACCGGGACAGGGTCTACGAGCAGTACTTC	CASSQNRDRVYEQYF
NA	TRBD2	TRBV5-1	TRBJ2-1	TGCGCCAGCACATTAGCGGGGGTAGGGCTTGAGCAGTTCTTC	CASTLAGVGLEQFF
NA	NA	TRBV27	TRBJ1-4	TGTGCCAGCAGTCCCAGAGTAGCAACTAATGAAAAACTGTTTTTT	CASSPRVATNEKLFF
NA	TRBD2	TRBV6-4	TRBJ2-1	TGTGCCAGCAGTAAAAACCCGGGACTAGCGATCAATGAGCAGTTCTTC	CASSKNPGLAINEQFF
NA	NA	TRBV7-8	TRBJ1-4	TGTGCCAGCAGCTCCGGGACACTTAATAATGAAAAACTGTTTTTT	CASSSGTLNNEKLFF
NA	NA	TRBV20-1	TRBJ2-7	TGCAGTGCTAGAGATTACTACGAGCAGTACTTC	CSARDYYEQYF
NA	NA	TRBV2	TRBJ2-5	TGTGCCAGCAGTTGGGGGCCGCACGGAGAGACCCAGTACTTC	CASSWGPHGETQYF
once	TRBD2	TRBV4-1	TRBJ2-3	TGCGCCAGCAGCCATAATAGCGGGAGGGCACAAGATACGCAGTATTTT	CASSHNSGRAQDTQYF
NA	NA	TRBV5-6	TRBJ1-5	TGTGCCAGCAGCTACAGAGGTCAGCCCCAGCATTTT	CASSYRGQPQHF
NA	NA	TRBV18	TRBJ1-1	TGTGCCAGCTCACCGCGGCAGGAGCTGAACACTGAAGCTTTCTTT	CASSPRQELNTEAFF
NA	NA	TRBV4-2	TRBJ2-5	TGTGCCAGCAGCCACCACCAGCGGAACCAAGAGACCCAGTACTTC	CASSHHQRNQETQYF
NA	NA	TRBV28	TRBJ1-1	TGTGCCAGCAGCCGCTGGGAGTCTTATAGTGAAGCTTTCTTT	CASSRWESYSEAFF
NA	NA	TRBV18	TRBJ1-1	TGTGCCAGCTCACCAGCGGGGACTGAAGCTTTCTTT	CASSPAGTEAFF
NA	NA	TRBV9	TRBJ1-1	TGTGCCAGCAAGGGGAGGTTGGGGAGGACTGAAGCTTTCTTT	CASKGRLGRTEAFF
NA	NA	TRBV4-1	TRBJ2-3	TGCGCCAGCAGCCAAGTACGGGGGAGTGGAACAGATACGCAGTATTTT	CASSQVRGSGTDTQYF
NA	TRBD1	TRBV18	TRBJ1-6	TGTGCCAGCTCACAGGGACAGGGGGCGAATTCACCCCTCCACTTT	CASSQGQGANSPLHF
NA	NA	TRBV29-1	TRBJ2-4	TGCAGCGTTGAAGAAAACGTAATTCAGTACTTC	CSVEENVIQYF
NA	NA	TRBV4-2	TRBJ2-3	TGTGCCAGCAGCCAAGATAGGGGGGGCCCAGCAGATACGCAGTATTTT	CASSQDRGGPADTQYF
NA	TRBD2	TRBV7-2	TRBJ2-1	TGTGCCAGCAGCTTTCGGACTAGCGGGGGTAATGAGCAGTTCTTC	CASSFRTSGGNEQFF
NA	TRBD1	TRBV5-6	TRBJ1-3	TGTGCCAGCAGTGCCGGGACAGGGCCCTCTGGAAACACCATATATTTT	CASSAGTGPSGNTIYF
NA	NA	TRBV6-6	TRBJ1-4	TGTGCCTCGATGGGGGCAGCAAATGAAAAACTGTTTTTT	CASMGAANEKLFF
NA	NA	TRBV29-1	TRBJ2-1	TGCAGCGTTGGTAGCCATGAGCAGTTCTTC	CSVGSHEQFF
NA	NA	TRBV2	TRBJ1-5	TGTGCCAGCAGTGGTCAGGGGCAGAATCAGCCCCAGCATTTT	CASSGQGQNQPQHF
NA	NA	TRBV30	TRBJ2-3	TGTGCCTGGAGTGGGTTTTTCCAGACAGGCACAGATACGCAGTATTTT	CAWSGFFQTGTDTQYF
NA	NA	TRBV2	TRBJ2-7	TGTGCCAGCAGGGACACTAGCTCCGGCGAGCAGTACTTC	CASRDTSSGEQYF
once	NA	TRBV19	TRBJ1-5	TGTGCCAGTAGCTCCCAAACAGGTGGGGGACAGCCCCAGCATTTT	CASSSQTGGGQPQHF
NA	NA	TRBV19	TRBJ1-2	TGTGCCAGTAGTATAGATGGAAGTGGGTCCCGGGGTGGGGGATGGTATGGCTACACCTTC	CASSIDGSGSRGGGWYGYTF
NA	NA	TRBV5-1	TRBJ1-2	TGCGCCAGCAGCTCCGAGGGGAGCTATGGCTACACCTTC	CASSSEGSYGYTF
NA	NA	TRBV18	TRBJ1-2	TGTGCCAGCTCCGAGACACTAACAAACTATGGCTACACCTTC	CASSETLTNYGYTF
NA	NA	TRBV29-1	TRBJ1-2	TGCAGCGTTGGGGTTACGAACTATGGCTACACCTTC	CSVGVTNYGYTF
NA	NA	TRBV30	TRBJ1-2	TGTGCCTGGAGTGGAGGAAGAGCAAATGGCTACACCTTC	CAWSGGRANGYTF
NA	NA	TRBV30	TRBJ1-5	TGTGCCTGGAGTGTAAGAGGGGGCAATCAGCCCCAGCATTTT	CAWSVRGGNQPQHF
NA	NA	TRBV14	TRBJ1-2	TGTGCCAGCAGCCAAGTCTATGGCGCGGGGAAATGGGCCTTC	CASSQVYGAGKWAF
NA	NA	TRBV30	TRBJ1-1	TGTGCCTGGAGAGGAGGGAGCACTGAAGCTTTCTTT	CAWRGGSTEAFF
NA	NA	TRBV9	TRBJ1-4	TGTGCCAGCAGCTCGGGGAGGATGAGTGAGGGGTCGGCCTTCGGGGCTAATGAAAAACTGTTTTTT	CASSSGRMSEGSAFGANEKLFF
NA	NA	TRBV11-2	TRBJ1-3	TGTGCCAGCAGCTTAGGGGGAAGAAACACCATATATTTT	CASSLGGRNTIYF
NA	NA	TRBV5-1	TRBJ2-3	TGCGCCAGCAGCTTGGCCTATTTATCCAGCGGTAGCACAGATACGCAGTATTTT	CASSLAYLSSGSTDTQYF
NA	NA	TRBV5-4	TRBJ2-5	TGTGCCAGCAGCTTGCCCGGGTACCAAGAGACCCAGTACTTC	CASSLPGYQETQYF
NA	NA	TRBV4-3	TRBJ2-2	TGCGCCAGCAGCCAAACCACCTTGACCGGGGAGCTGTTTTTT	CASSQTTLTGELFF
NA	NA	TRBV7-2	TRBJ2-7	TGTGCCAGCAGCTTAGCAAGTGCCGCCTACGAGCAGTACTTC	CASSLASAAYEQYF
NA	NA	TRBV7-2	TRBJ1-5	TGTGCCAGCAGCTTAGTTTCCAGGGAGCAGCCCCAGCATTTT	CASSLVSREQPQHF